Listed below are T cell receptor beta chains from one sample, sequenced in a study of CXCR3-negative and CXCR3-positive naive CD8 T cells. TCRdb reanalyzed the 5' RACE reads and collapses them to one entry per CDR3 protein, without DNA. Its clone listing holds some 41,000 distinct CDR3 sequences. Sequenced input: naive CXCR3- CD8+ T cells from blood. These receptors were obtained from a human donor in good health. Some clones in this sample may be carry-over from other donors' samples. Both conserved end residues are part of each CDR3. Part of the rows lack a size; the others show once, few, many or a class for expanded clones.

v_call	clone_size	j_call	cdr3_aa
TRBV7-9	NA	TRBJ2-2	CASSLDEDTGELFF
TRBV28	NA	TRBJ2-7	CASSNSDYYEQYF
TRBV6-5	NA	TRBJ2-2	CASSYSMRGRGELFF
TRBV12-5	NA	TRBJ2-7	CASEQPGVVDEQYF
TRBV9	medium-sized	TRBJ1-1	CASQAGTGGNTEAFF
TRBV20-1	NA	TRBJ2-7	CSARQGSYEQYF
TRBV11-3	NA	TRBJ2-1	CASSFTYGSEQFF
TRBV7-9	NA	TRBJ2-7	CASRSGRGLEQYF
TRBV27	NA	TRBJ2-1	CASSLSGAHEQFF
TRBV12-3/TRBV12-4	NA	TRBJ2-2	CAPLVYTGELFF
TRBV6-2/TRBV6-3	NA	TRBJ1-2	CASRTGRTGGFQGYTF
TRBV5-5	NA	TRBJ2-1	CASSFQGVEQFF
TRBV7-8	NA	TRBJ2-7	CASSLSAGEQYF
TRBV7-9	NA	TRBJ1-2	CASSLVQGNYGYTF